The 7 T cell receptor beta chains given below trace back to one sample, sequenced in a study of blood T cell repertoires in COVID-19. The method was immunoSEQ multiplex PCR; TCRdb's version includes in-frame clones alone and lacks a portion of them. The repertoire holds about 140,000 clones, with roughly 80% as singletons. The specimen was peripheral blood. These receptors were obtained from a woman in her sixties or seventies with acute or convalescent COVID-19.

V is TRBV15 and J is TRBJ1-2; D perhaps matches TRBD1 (6 bases). V was trimmed by 3 bases and J by 0 bases, leaving 23 bases between them. Germline loops: CDR1 LNHNV, CDR2 YYDKDF (reference sequence). The CDR3 has 19 amino acids. The CDR3 DNA follows: TGTGCCACCAGCAGCGACATCGTACCGGGACACCTGCCTAACTATGGCTACACCTTC. The encoded protein is CATSSDIVPGHLPNYGYTF.

This clone was observed once. The chain has TRBV28 and TRBJ1-5; 8 nucleotides match TRBD1. Germline-derived CDR1 and CDR2 are MDHEN and SYDVKM. This CDR3 contains 15 residues. V shed 2 bases, J shed 1 base, and the junction held 1 base outside the gene matches. CDR3 region: CASSLTGGSNQPQHF. DNA for the CDR3: TGTGCCAGCAGTTTAACAGGGGGGAGCAATCAGCCCCAGCATTTT.

V and J are TRBV28 and TRBJ2-7; weak D call: TRBD1 (5 bases). This CDR3 comprises 12 residues. Looked up from germline, CDR1 is MDHEN and CDR2 is SYDVKM. The V end lost 2 bases, the J end lost 9 bases, and 11 bases lay between the germline ends. CDR3 DNA sequence: TGTGCCAGCAGTTTAGCCAGGGCTGTGCAGTACTTC. Translating it yields CASSLARAVQYF.

This chain connects TRBV24-1 to TRBJ2-2; TRBD1 agrees at 8 bases. Losses at the gene ends were 5 bases for V and 1 base for J; bases not matched to a gene: 5. The CDR3 consists of 16 residues. Germline values: CDR1 KGHDR, CDR2 SFDVKD. The DNA of the CDR3 is TGTGCCACCAGTGGCCAAGGACAGGGGAACACCGGGGAGCTGTTTTTT. Its translation: CATSGQGQGNTGELFF.

The rearrangement uses TRBV28 and TRBJ1-6, with D possibly being TRBD1 (6 bases). V shed 6 bases and J shed 6 bases, with 12 bases lying between them. CDR1 MDHEN and CDR2 SYDVKM come from the germline V gene. The CDR3 is 14 amino acids. The CDR3 sequence: CASRGAVSNSPLHF. The CDR3 nucleotides read TGTGCCAGCAGGGGGGCGGTCTCTAATTCACCCCTCCACTTT.

The gene calls are TRBV7-6 and TRBJ2-1, with D perhaps matching TRBD2 (5 bases). CDR1 and CDR2 from the germline V gene are SGHVS and FNYEAQ. The V and J ends lost 1 base and 0 bases respectively, with 10 bases between them. This CDR3 comprises 16 residues. CDR3 bases: TGTGCCAGCAGCTTAGAGGAGGCGAACTCCTACAATGAGCAGTTCTTC. Translated: CASSLEEANSYNEQFF.

This chain links TRBV5-1 with TRBJ1-1, with D possibly being TRBD1 (5 bases). CDR3 size: 15 residues. V was trimmed by 4 bases and J by 0 bases, leaving 13 bases between them. From germline, CDR1 is SGHRS and CDR2 YFSETQ. The CDR3 DNA is TGCGCCAGCAGCGGGGCGGGGAACATGAACACTGAAGCTTTCTTT. It is translated as CASSGAGNMNTEAFF.